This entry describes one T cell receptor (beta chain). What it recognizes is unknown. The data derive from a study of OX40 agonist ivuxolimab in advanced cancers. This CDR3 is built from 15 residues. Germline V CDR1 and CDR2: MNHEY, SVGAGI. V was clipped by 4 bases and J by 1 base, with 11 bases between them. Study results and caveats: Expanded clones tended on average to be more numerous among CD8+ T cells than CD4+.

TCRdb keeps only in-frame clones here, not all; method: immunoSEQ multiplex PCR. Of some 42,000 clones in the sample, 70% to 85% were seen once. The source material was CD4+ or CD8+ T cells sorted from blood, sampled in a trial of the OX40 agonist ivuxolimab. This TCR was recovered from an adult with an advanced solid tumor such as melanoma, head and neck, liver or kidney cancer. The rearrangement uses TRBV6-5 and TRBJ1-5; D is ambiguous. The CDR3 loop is CASSLSGSSNQPQHF. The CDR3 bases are TGTGCCAGCAGTTTATCGGGGTCCAGCAATCAGCCCCAGCATTTT.